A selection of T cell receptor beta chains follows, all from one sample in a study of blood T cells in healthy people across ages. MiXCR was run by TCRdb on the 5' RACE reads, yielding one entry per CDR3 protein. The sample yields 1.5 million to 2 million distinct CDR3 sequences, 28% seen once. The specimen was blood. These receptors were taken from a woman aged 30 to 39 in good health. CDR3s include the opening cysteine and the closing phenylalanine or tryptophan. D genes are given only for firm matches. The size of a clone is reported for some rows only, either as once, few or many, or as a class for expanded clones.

CDR3aa: CASAARPGFSGNTIYF
CDR3nt: TGTGCCAGCGCAGCCCGCCCAGGTTTCTCTGGAAACACCATATATTTT
d_gene: -
len: 16
v_gene: TRBV7-9
abundance: -
j_gene: TRBJ1-3

CDR3aa: CASTPAGSPLNEQFF
CDR3nt: TGTGCCAGCACCCCGGCCGGGAGTCCCCTCAATGAGCAGTTCTTC
d_gene: -
len: 15
v_gene: TRBV6-2/TRBV6-3
abundance: -
j_gene: TRBJ2-1

CDR3aa: CASSWQGVSEAFF
CDR3nt: TGTGCCAGCAGCTGGCAGGGGGTCTCTGAAGCTTTCTTT
d_gene: TRBD1
len: 13
v_gene: TRBV11-2
abundance: -
j_gene: TRBJ1-1

CDR3aa: CASSFGTGQGQTQYF
CDR3nt: TGTGCCAGCAGTTTCGGCACAGGGCAGGGACAGACCCAGTACTTC
d_gene: -
len: 15
v_gene: TRBV12-3/TRBV12-4
abundance: few
j_gene: TRBJ2-5

CDR3aa: CASSRQSGSSYEQYF
CDR3nt: TGCGCCAGCAGCCGGCAAAGCGGGAGCTCCTACGAGCAGTACTTC
d_gene: TRBD2
len: 15
v_gene: TRBV4-1
abundance: many
j_gene: TRBJ2-7

CDR3aa: CASSEGPTQYF
CDR3nt: TGCGCCAGCAGTGAGGGTCCTACGCAGTATTTT
d_gene: -
len: 11
v_gene: TRBV10-1
abundance: many
j_gene: TRBJ2-3

CDR3aa: CSARSQGGTDTQYF
CDR3nt: TGCAGTGCTAGGAGTCAGGGCGGAACAGATACGCAGTATTTT
d_gene: -
len: 14
v_gene: TRBV20-1
abundance: few
j_gene: TRBJ2-3

CDR3aa: CASSRTSGRKIEQYF
CDR3nt: TGTGCCAGCAGTCGGACTAGCGGGAGGAAAATAGAGCAGTACTTC
d_gene: TRBD2
len: 15
v_gene: TRBV7-2
abundance: few
j_gene: TRBJ2-5

CDR3aa: CSARFQGSEQYF
CDR3nt: TGCAGTGCTAGATTTCAGGGGTCCGAGCAGTACTTC
d_gene: -
len: 12
v_gene: TRBV20-1
abundance: many
j_gene: TRBJ2-7

CDR3aa: CSVSVGTNYGYTF
CDR3nt: TGCAGCGTTTCCGTCGGCACGAACTATGGCTACACCTTC
d_gene: -
len: 13
v_gene: TRBV29-1
abundance: once
j_gene: TRBJ1-2

CDR3aa: CASSSRVCYEQYF
CDR3nt: TGTGCCAGCAGCTCGCGGGTTTGCTACGAGCAGTACTTC
d_gene: -
len: 13
v_gene: TRBV11-2
abundance: once
j_gene: TRBJ2-7

CDR3aa: CAWGGQFF
CDR3nt: TGTGCCTGGGGTGGCCAGTTCTTC
d_gene: -
len: 8
v_gene: TRBV30
abundance: -
j_gene: TRBJ2-1

CDR3aa: CASSGWTGAVNSNQPHHF
CDR3nt: TGTGCCAGCAGTGGGTGGACAGGGGCAGTGAATAGCAATCAGCCCCACCATTTT
d_gene: TRBD1
len: 18
v_gene: TRBV2
abundance: -
j_gene: TRBJ1-5

CDR3aa: CASHDRVNYGYTF
CDR3nt: TGTGCCAGCCACGACAGGGTTAACTATGGCTACACCTTC
d_gene: TRBD1
len: 13
v_gene: TRBV5-6
abundance: -
j_gene: TRBJ1-2

CDR3aa: CSARPPTGMNTEAFF
CDR3nt: TGCAGTGCTAGACCTCCGACAGGGATGAACACTGAAGCTTTCTTT
d_gene: TRBD1
len: 15
v_gene: TRBV20-1
abundance: -
j_gene: TRBJ1-1

CDR3aa: CASSPRWGEKLFF
CDR3nt: TGTGCCAGCAGCCCGAGGTGGGGTGAAAAACTGTTTTTT
d_gene: -
len: 13
v_gene: TRBV12-3/TRBV12-4
abundance: -
j_gene: TRBJ1-4

CDR3aa: CASSLSRVASYEQYF
CDR3nt: TGTGCCAGCAGTTTATCCCGGGTTGCGTCCTACGAGCAGTACTTC
d_gene: -
len: 15
v_gene: TRBV27
abundance: few
j_gene: TRBJ2-7

CDR3aa: CASSPSVRAAYRVANYGYTF
CDR3nt: TGTGCCAGCAGTCCTTCGGTAAGGGCCGCTTACAGGGTAGCTAACTATGGCTACACCTTC
d_gene: -
len: 20
v_gene: TRBV12-3/TRBV12-4
abundance: few
j_gene: TRBJ1-2

CDR3aa: CAGPRGTYGYTF
CDR3nt: TGCGCCGGACCCAGGGGGACCTATGGCTACACCTTC
d_gene: TRBD1
len: 12
v_gene: TRBV30
abundance: -
j_gene: TRBJ1-2

CDR3aa: CASSRLLAGDQETQYF
CDR3nt: TGCGCCAGCAGCCGACTACTAGCGGGGGACCAAGAGACCCAGTACTTC
d_gene: TRBD2
len: 16
v_gene: TRBV4-1
abundance: many
j_gene: TRBJ2-5

CDR3aa: CSVGRGNGHTF
CDR3nt: -
d_gene: -
len: 11
v_gene: TRBV29-1
abundance: -
j_gene: TRBJ1-2

CDR3aa: CSVGSTGRYGYTF
CDR3nt: TGCAGCGTTGGCTCTACAGGGCGCTATGGCTACACCTTC
d_gene: -
len: 13
v_gene: TRBV29-1
abundance: few
j_gene: TRBJ1-2

CDR3aa: CASSGTGGGTDTQYF
CDR3nt: TGCGCCAGCAGCGGCACAGGGGGTGGCACAGATACGCAGTATTTT
d_gene: TRBD1
len: 15
v_gene: TRBV5-1
abundance: few
j_gene: TRBJ2-3

CDR3aa: CASSPPPGEDDEQFF
CDR3nt: TGTGCCAGCAGCCCCCCTCCGGGGGAAGACGATGAGCAGTTCTTC
d_gene: -
len: 15
v_gene: TRBV3-1
abundance: few
j_gene: TRBJ2-1

CDR3aa: CASIFRAGGPYEQYF
CDR3nt: TGTGCCAGCATTTTCCGAGCGGGAGGGCCCTACGAGCAGTACTTC
d_gene: TRBD2
len: 15
v_gene: TRBV2
abundance: -
j_gene: TRBJ2-7

CDR3aa: CASSFRKGTGELFF
CDR3nt: TGTGCCAGCAGTTTCAGGAAGGGCACCGGGGAGCTGTTTTTT
d_gene: -
len: 14
v_gene: TRBV28
abundance: -
j_gene: TRBJ2-2

CDR3aa: CAGRSIGGSSYEQYF
CDR3nt: TGCGCCGGCAGGTCTATAGGCGGAAGCTCCTACGAGCAGTACTTC
d_gene: -
len: 15
v_gene: TRBV5-1
abundance: -
j_gene: TRBJ2-7

CDR3aa: CASRHPGQGIRHEQFF
CDR3nt: TGTGCCAGCAGACATCCTGGACAGGGAATCCGCCATGAGCAGTTCTTC
d_gene: TRBD1
len: 16
v_gene: TRBV7-2
abundance: few
j_gene: TRBJ2-1